Presented here are 27 T cell receptor beta chains from one specimen sequenced in a study of blood T cells in healthy people across ages. Sample-barcoded 5' priming and a J-beta primer mix drove a second PCR of roughly 7 to 11 cycles. A single record per CDR3 protein comes from TCRdb applying MiXCR to the 5' RACE reads. This table has 1.4 million to 1.5 million distinct CDR3 sequences, around 42% appearing once. The sequenced sample was blood. The receptors originated from a woman aged 18-29 years in good health.

This clonotype came up a few times. The J gene is TRBJ2-7, the V gene TRBV11-2, with D possibly matching TRBD2 (5 bases). Germline V gene sequence: CDR1 SGHAT, CDR2 FQNNGV. V dropped 3 bases and J dropped 5 bases, with 14 bases sitting between them. CDR3 length: 14 residues. The CDR3 nucleotides read TGTGCCAGCAGCTTTCTCGGGCCGGGAAACGAGCAGTACTTC. It encodes CASSFLGPGNEQYF.

This clonotype turned up a few times. V gene TRBV11-2 combines with J gene TRBJ1-2; D is unresolved. The CDR3 runs to 15 residues. The V end lost 5 bases, the J end lost 3 bases, and 16 bases lay between the germline ends. Germline loops: CDR1 SGHAT, CDR2 FQNNGV. CDR3 loop: CASSGIEVGYYGYTF. CDR3 sequence (DNA): TGTGCCAGCAGCGGAATAGAAGTGGGGTACTATGGCTACACCTTC.

This chain uses TRBV29-1 with TRBJ2-6; TRBD2 is a possible D gene (6 bases). This CDR3 comprises 16 residues. Trimming left V 7 bases short and J 0 bases short, with 16 bases between. CDR1 SQVTM and CDR2 ANQGSEA come from the germline V gene. The CDR3 sequence is CSASRDLDSGANVLTF. In DNA form, the CDR3 reads TGCAGCGCATCGCGGGACTTAGACTCTGGGGCCAACGTCCTGACTTTC.

J is TRBJ2-3 and V is TRBV3-1, with D possibly being TRBD2 (6 bases). Per germline, CDR1 LGHDT and CDR2 YNNKEL (reference sequence). The V end lost 0 bases, the J end lost 2 bases, and 15 bases lay between the germline ends. The CDR3 is made up of 17 amino acids. Here the CDR3 reads CASSQDRLGEVTDTQYF. The CDR3 bases are TGTGCCAGCAGCCAAGACCGCCTTGGGGAGGTCACAGATACGCAGTATTTT.

CDR3 nucleotide sequence: TGTGCCAGCAGTTACTCGACGTTCGCCACTAGCGGCTCCTACGAGCAGTACTTC. It specifies CASSYSTFATSGSYEQYF. The rearrangement links TRBV6-5 to TRBJ2-7, with 8 nucleotides matching TRBD2. The trim removed 0 bases at V and 0 bases at J, leaving 10 bases unmatched. Germline V gives CDR1 MNHEY, CDR2 SVGAGI. This CDR3 has 18 amino acids.

There are a few counts of this clonotype. V usage is TRBV6-6 and J usage is TRBJ2-1, with 7 bases matching TRBD2. The CDR3 loop spans 16 amino acids. V was clipped by 7 bases and J by 0 bases; unmatched bases: 9. Germline V CDR1 and CDR2: MNHNY, SVGAGI (reference sequence). CDR3 bases: TGTGCCAGCACCCCGGGAGGCGGGAACTCCTACAATGAGCAGTTCTTC. Translation gives CASTPGGGNSYNEQFF.

This clonotype was found once. J is TRBJ1-5 and V is TRBV7-9; 12 nucleotides agree with TRBD1. V was pared by 5 bases and J by 9 bases, with 14 bases of the junction left unmatched. Germline V CDR1 and CDR2: SEHNR, FQNEAQ (reference sequence). The CDR3 spans 17 residues. In DNA form, the CDR3 reads TGTGCCAGCAGCGCCGGGACAGGGGGCGTGAGATCTCGGCCCCAGCATTTT. Its translation is CASSAGTGGVRSRPQHF.

V gene TRBV7-6 combines with J gene TRBJ2-3, with TRBD1 as a possible D gene (6 bases). Germline assignment: CDR1 SGHVS and CDR2 FNYEAQ. The CDR3 contains 16 residues. V was cut by 2 bases and J by 6 bases, with 18 bases left in between. Here the CDR3 DNA reads TGTGCCAGCAGCTTATTACGGGACACTCAGCAGGATACGCAGTATTTT. This translates into CASSLLRDTQQDTQYF.

The V and J genes are TRBV20-1 and TRBJ1-1; the D gene is possibly TRBD1 (6 bases). The germline gives CDR1 DFQATT, CDR2 SNEGSKA (reference sequence). V lost 6 bases and J 1 base, leaving 15 bases between the germline ends. This CDR3 is built from 14 residues. The chain's CDR3 is CSAPGANSNTEAFF. The CDR3, as DNA: TGCAGTGCGCCAGGGGCGAACTCGAACACTGAAGCTTTCTTT.

The V and J genes are TRBV24-1 and TRBJ1-1, with D possibly TRBD1 on 5 matching bases. This CDR3 has 13 residues. Deletions cut 6 bases from V and 6 bases from J, with 13 bases between. The germline V gene encodes CDR1 KGHDR and CDR2 SFDVKD. CDR3 in DNA: TGTGCCACCAGTCAGGGAGGCATTGCTGAAGCTTTCTTT. This codes for CATSQGGIAEAFF.

V gene TRBV27 combines with J gene TRBJ1-1, with a weak D call TRBD1 (5 bases). Looked up from germline, CDR1 is MNHEY and CDR2 is SMNVEV (reference sequence). The CDR3 totals 14 residues. The germline V and J ends were trimmed by 2 bases and 10 bases, with 17 bases remaining between them. The CDR3 is CASSLNRELGVAFF. For the CDR3, the DNA is TGTGCCAGCAGTTTAAATAGGGAGCTGGGGGTAGCTTTCTTT.

This chain links TRBV6-5 with TRBJ2-3; no reliable D call. Trimming removed 5 bases from V and 0 bases from J, with 15 bases in between. The CDR3 is made up of 16 amino acids. The germline gives CDR1 MNHEY, CDR2 SVGAGI. The CDR3 loop reads CASSRIGLTSTDTQYF. In DNA, the CDR3 is TGTGCCAGCAGTCGCATAGGGCTTACTAGCACAGATACGCAGTATTTT.

The rearrangement uses TRBV4-1 and TRBJ1-1; tentatively, D is TRBD1 (5 bases). Germline CDR1 and CDR2: MGHRA and YSYEKL. V lost 1 base and J lost 3, with 15 bases in between. The CDR3 runs 16 residues. The CDR3: CASSQGNRGVDTEAFF. In DNA form, the CDR3 reads TGCGCCAGCAGCCAAGGGAATCGGGGGGTGGACACTGAAGCTTTCTTT.

V gene TRBV6-2 or TRBV6-3 combines with J gene TRBJ2-1; weak D call: TRBD2 (5 bases). This CDR3 is built from 15 residues. The germline CDR1 and CDR2 sequences are MNHEY and SVGEGT. The V and J ends lost 4 bases and 2 bases respectively, with 12 bases between them. CDR3 sequence (DNA): TGTGCCAGCAGTTCGCTAGCTTCACCCTACAATGAGCAGTTCTTC. Translated: CASSSLASPYNEQFF.

This chain uses TRBV4-1 with TRBJ2-7; 9 bases agree with TRBD2. This CDR3 spans 16 amino acids. Germline V gene sequence: CDR1 MGHRA, CDR2 YSYEKL. J lost 5 bases, V lost 5 bases, and 13 bases had no gene match. Here the CDR3 reads CASSFRIAGGSDEQYF. Here the CDR3 DNA reads TGCGCCAGCAGCTTCCGTATCGCGGGAGGGTCTGACGAGCAGTACTTC.

V and J are TRBV7-2 and TRBJ2-7; a weak D match, TRBD2 (5 bases). The germline V gene encodes CDR1 SGHTA and CDR2 FQGNSA. Trimming removed 1 base from V and 4 bases from J, with 23 bases in between. The CDR3 sequence is 18 residues long. This CDR3 reads CASSLGYPADWSSYEQYF. The CDR3 nucleotides are TGTGCCAGCAGCTTAGGGTATCCGGCGGACTGGAGCTCTTACGAGCAGTACTTC.

The V call is TRBV11-2, the J call TRBJ1-6; TRBD1 might be the D (6 bases). V lost 4 bases to trimming and J lost 0 bases, with 16 bases between them. This CDR3 region has 18 residues. Germline lookup yields CDR1 SGHAT and CDR2 FQNNGV. The CDR3 sequence is CASSSAGQPDSYNSPLHF. The CDR3 DNA follows: TGTGCCAGCAGCTCCGCCGGACAGCCCGACTCCTATAATTCACCCCTCCACTTT.

The CDR3 sequence is CSARKQGAQETQYF. CDR3 coding DNA: TGCAGTGCTAGAAAACAGGGGGCTCAGGAGACCCAGTACTTC. The chain has TRBV20-1 and TRBJ2-5; 9 bases line up with TRBD1. Per germline, CDR1 DFQATT and CDR2 SNEGSKA (reference sequence). The ends lost 2 bases at V and 5 bases at J; junction bases unmatched: 6. This CDR3 is built from 14 residues.

The gene calls are TRBV4-1 and TRBJ1-3; D is uncertain. The germline V and J ends were trimmed by 4 bases and 3 bases, with 13 bases remaining between them. This CDR3 region has 15 residues. The germline V gene encodes CDR1 MGHRA and CDR2 YSYEKL. CDR3 sequence (DNA): TGCGCCAGCAGCCCCGGAGGAGGGTTTGGAAACACCATATATTTT. It yields the protein CASSPGGGFGNTIYF.

The rearrangement joins TRBV29-1 to TRBJ1-2; TRBD1 aligns across 7 bases. The CDR3 sequence is 14 residues long. Losses at the gene ends were 7 bases for V and 3 bases for J; bases not matched to a gene: 11. Looked up from germline, CDR1 is SQVTM and CDR2 is ANQGSEA. The CDR3 DNA follows: TGCAGCGCTCTCCGGACAGGTGGGGACTATGGCTACACCTTC. Translated: CSALRTGGDYGYTF. The full variable domain, with the rest looked up from reference TRBV29-1 and TRBJ1-2, is SAVISQKPSRDICQRGTSLTIQCQVDSQVTMMFWYRQQPGQSLTLIATANQGSEATYESGFVIDKFPISRPNLTFSTLTVSNMSPEDSSIYLCSALRTGGDYGYTFGSGTRLTVV.

This chain joins TRBV6-5 and TRBJ2-7; D gene unclear. This CDR3 is built from 15 residues. V lost 6 bases and J 2 bases, leaving 17 bases between the germline ends. Germline V lookup: CDR1 MNHEY, CDR2 SVGAGI. This chain's CDR3 is CASRDRWGIPYEQYF. DNA for the CDR3: TGTGCCAGCAGGGATAGGTGGGGTATTCCCTACGAGCAGTACTTC.

This clonotype was detected a few times. This sequence joins TRBV20-1 and TRBJ2-1, with 7 bases lining up with TRBD2. The germline V gene has CDR1 DFQATT and CDR2 SNEGSKA (reference sequence). Unmatched junction bases numbered 6, after V lost 4 bases and J lost 0 bases. The CDR3 covers 15 residues. The CDR3 spells CSAKGAGYSYNEQFF. The CDR3 nucleotides are TGCAGTGCTAAAGGAGCGGGATACTCCTACAATGAGCAGTTCTTC.

V and J are TRBV5-1 and TRBJ1-1, with TRBD1 as a possible D gene (6 bases). CDR1 is SGHRS and CDR2 is YFSETQ in the germline V gene. The CDR3 extends over 16 amino acids. Trimming cost V 4 bases and J 3 bases, with 19 bases left between them. DNA for the CDR3: TGCGCCAGCAGCCCCTCGACAGGAAGCTATTACACTGAAGCTTTCTTT. It translates to CASSPSTGSYYTEAFF.

The V call is TRBV4-1, the J call TRBJ2-3; 8 bases map to TRBD1. The CDR3 loop spans 23 amino acids. Germline CDR1 MGHRA, CDR2 YSYEKL. J gave up 2 bases and V 4 bases, and 29 bases lay outside the gene matches. CDR3 region: CASSPPRVWDRRDRGRLTDTQYF. CDR3 DNA: TGCGCCAGCAGCCCACCTCGTGTATGGGATAGACGCGACAGGGGCCGACTCACAGATACGCAGTATTTT.

The chain combines TRBV3-1 with TRBJ1-2; D uncertain. The CDR3 totals 13 residues. CDR1 and CDR2 from the germline V gene are LGHDT and YNNKEL (reference sequence). Trimming removed 0 bases at V and 6 bases at J, with 8 bases between. The CDR3 here is CASSQEVRNGYTF. The DNA of the CDR3 is TGTGCCAGCAGCCAAGAGGTGCGAAATGGCTACACCTTC. Filled out from reference TRBV3-1 and TRBJ1-2, the complete variable domain reads DTAVSQTPKYLVTQMGNDKSIKCEQNLGHDTMYWYKQDSKKFLKIMFSYNNKELIINETVPNRFSPKSPDKAHLNLHINSLELGDSAVYFCASSQEVRNGYTFGSGTRLTVV.

The chain combines TRBV3-1 with TRBJ1-6; D is possibly TRBD1 (5 bases). The germline gives CDR1 LGHDT, CDR2 YNNKEL (reference sequence). The CDR3 is made up of 16 amino acids. V lost 3 bases and J 6 bases, leaving 15 bases between the germline ends. CDR3 region: CASSQGGRGGNSPLHF. Here the CDR3 DNA reads TGTGCCAGCAGCCAGGGGGGACGGGGGGGTAATTCACCCCTCCACTTT.

This clonotype turned up a few times. This rearrangement joins TRBV6-4 to TRBJ2-1; the D gene is possibly TRBD1 (6 bases). The J call may be wrong; the DNA end is better matched by TRBJ2-7. This CDR3 comprises 13 residues. Germline assignment: CDR1 MRHNA and CDR2 SNTAGT. DNA for the CDR3: TGTGCCAGCAGAAAAGACAGGTACAATGAGCAGTACTTC. It codes for CASRKDRYNEQYF.